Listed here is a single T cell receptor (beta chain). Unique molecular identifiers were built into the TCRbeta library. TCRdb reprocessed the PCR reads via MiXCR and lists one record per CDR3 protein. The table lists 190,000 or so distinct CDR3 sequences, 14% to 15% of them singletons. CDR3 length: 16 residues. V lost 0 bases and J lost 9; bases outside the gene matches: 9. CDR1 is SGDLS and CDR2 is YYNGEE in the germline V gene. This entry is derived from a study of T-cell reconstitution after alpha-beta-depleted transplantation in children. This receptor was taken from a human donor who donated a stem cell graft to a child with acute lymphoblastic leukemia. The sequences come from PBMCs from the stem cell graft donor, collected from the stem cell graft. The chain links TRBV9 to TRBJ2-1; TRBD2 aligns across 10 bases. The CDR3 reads CASSVDRASGGPEQFF. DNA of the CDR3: TGTGCCAGCAGCGTAGATCGGGCTAGCGGGGGACCTGAGCAGTTCTTC.